The 20 T cell receptor beta chains below all came from one sample that was sequenced in a study of blood T cell repertoires in COVID-19. Sequencing used immunoSEQ multiplex PCR; TCRdb keeps in-frame clones, though not all of them. The data hold roughly 190,000 clones, with about 95% observed a single time. Specimen: peripheral blood. The source is a man in his thirties or forties with COVID-19, enrolled during active disease.

This clone was seen just once. The V and J genes are TRBV6-5 and TRBJ1-2; D is ambiguous. V was trimmed by 4 bases and J by 0 bases, leaving 12 bases between them. The CDR3 runs to 15 residues. CDR1 is MNHEY and CDR2 is SVGAGI in the germline V gene. CDR3 protein: CASSSAHRPNYGYTF. CDR3 in DNA: TGTGCCAGCAGTTCGGCCCACAGACCTAACTATGGCTACACCTTC.

J is TRBJ1-1 and V is TRBV3-1 (or the pseudogene TRBV3-2); D is perhaps TRBD1 (5 bases). In germline, CDR1 is LGHDT, CDR2 YNNKEL (reference sequence). This CDR3 comprises 14 residues. V lost 6 bases and J 1 base, leaving 12 bases between the germline ends. The CDR3 DNA reads TGTGCCAGCAGGAAACGACAGAGGAACACTGAAGCTTTCTTT. Translation: CASRKRQRNTEAFF.

The V call is TRBV9, the J call TRBJ2-3; D may be TRBD2 (6 bases). The CDR3 loop spans 16 amino acids. Between the trimmed V and J ends, which lost 5 bases and 3 bases, there was a span of 19 bases. Per the germline V gene, CDR1 is SGDLS and CDR2 is YYNGEE. CDR3 DNA: TGTGCCAGCAGTACGTTTGGGGGGTGGAAGACAGATACGCAGTATTTT. Translation gives CASSTFGGWKTDTQYF.

The chain uses TRBV12-5 and TRBJ1-5; 7 bases are a match to TRBD1. Germline trimming cut 7 bases from V and 4 bases from J; bases unmatched to any gene: 7. The CDR3 contains 14 residues. CDR1 is LGHNT and CDR2 is FRNRAP in the germline V gene. The CDR3 DNA is TGTGCTAGTGCCCTAGGCAGGGGGAATCAGCCCCAGCATTTT. This codes for CASALGRGNQPQHF.

The V gene is TRBV5-5, the J gene TRBJ1-5; no reliable D call. This CDR3 is 13 amino acids long. CDR1 is SGHKS, CDR2 YYEKEE, per germline (reference sequence). The V and J ends lost 0 bases and 5 bases respectively, with 6 bases between them. The CDR3 spells CASSLAGDQPQHF. CDR3 nucleotides: TGTGCCAGCAGCTTGGCCGGGGATCAGCCCCAGCATTTT.

This sequence joins TRBV5-6 and TRBJ1-4; tentative D call: TRBD1 (5 bases). Germline-derived CDR1 and CDR2 are SGHDT and YYEEEE. The length of the CDR3 is 15 residues. Trimming took 1 base from V and 4 from J, leaving 11 bases between them. CDR3 nucleotide sequence: TGTGCCAGCAGCTTGCGTGGGGGGATTAATGAAAAACTGTTTTTT. Its translation is CASSLRGGINEKLFF. Using reference TRBV5-6 and TRBJ1-4 for the parts outside the CDR3, the full variable domain is DAGVTQSPTHLIKTRGQQVTLRCSPKSGHDTVSWYQQALGQGPQFIFQYYEEEERQRGNFPDRFSGHQFPNYSSELNVNALLLGDSALYLCASSLRGGINEKLFFGSGTQLSVL.

This chain joins TRBV6-5 and TRBJ2-1, with TRBD1 identical over 10 bases. The CDR3 sequence is 15 residues long. With 6 bases clipped from V and 5 bases from J, the junction kept 7 bases outside the gene matches. CDR1 and CDR2 from the germline V gene are MNHEY and SVGAGI. The CDR3 coding sequence is TGTGCCAGCAGCTCCGACAGGGGGCCTAACAATGAGCAGTTCTTC. Translated: CASSSDRGPNNEQFF.

The chain uses TRBV4-1 and TRBJ2-6, with TRBD1 matching 10 bases. Germline values: CDR1 MGHRA, CDR2 YSYEKL. This CDR3 region has 17 residues. V shed 6 bases and J 2 bases; nucleotides not matched to a gene: 7. CDR3 nucleotide sequence: TGCGCCAGCAGACAGACAGGGGGCGCCCCTGGGGCCAACGTCCTGACTTTC. Residues: CASRQTGGAPGANVLTF.

The chain uses TRBV6-5 and TRBJ2-7, with 8 bases identical to TRBD1. CDR3 length: 12 residues. The germline V gene encodes CDR1 MNHEY and CDR2 SVGAGI. V trimming: 6 bases; J trimming: 6 bases; junction bases outside the gene matches: 4. CDR3 nucleotide sequence: TGTGCCAGCAGAACAGGGGGAGGCGAGCAGTACTTC. This sequence encodes CASRTGGGEQYF.

The chain links TRBV7-9 to TRBJ2-7, with a weak D call TRBD1 (5 bases). V gave up 5 bases and J gave up 5 bases, with 13 bases separating them. This CDR3 is 13 amino acids long. CDR1 is SEHNR and CDR2 is FQNEAQ in the germline V gene (reference sequence). CDR3 amino acids: CASSAGIRDEQYF. The CDR3 bases are TGTGCCAGCAGCGCAGGGATCAGGGACGAGCAGTACTTC. The complete variable domain, with remaining parts taken from reference TRBV7-9 and TRBJ2-7, reads DTGVSQNPRHKITKRGQNVTFRCDPISEHNRLYWYRQTLGQGPEFLTYFQNEAQLEKSRLLSDRFSAERPKGSFSTLEIQRTEQGDSAMYLCASSAGIRDEQYFGPGTRLTVT.

V and J are TRBV28 and TRBJ2-1; 7 nucleotides match TRBD1. Per germline, CDR1 MDHEN and CDR2 SYDVKM. This CDR3 is 16 amino acids long. The V segment lost 4 bases and the J segment 3 bases; nucleotides outside the gene matches: 9. CDR3 amino acids: CASSSLPQGDYNEQFF. The CDR3, as DNA: TGTGCCAGCAGTTCCCTCCCGCAGGGGGACTACAATGAGCAGTTCTTC.

The V gene is TRBV7-9, the J gene TRBJ2-1; 11 bases map to TRBD2. CDR3 length: 15 residues. Trimming at V came to 3 bases and at J to 8 bases, leaving 6 bases not matched to a gene. CDR1 is SEHNR, CDR2 FQNEAQ, per germline (reference sequence). DNA for the CDR3: TGTGCCAGCAGCTTTGCTAGCGGGGGGATCCATGAGCAGTTCTTC. Protein product: CASSFASGGIHEQFF. Combining the CDR3 with reference TRBV7-9 and TRBJ2-1 gives the whole variable domain DTGVSQNPRHKITKRGQNVTFRCDPISEHNRLYWYRQTLGQGPEFLTYFQNEAQLEKSRLLSDRFSAERPKGSFSTLEIQRTEQGDSAMYLCASSFASGGIHEQFFGPGTRLTVL.

The chain links TRBV18 to TRBJ1-2; D perhaps matches TRBD1 (6 bases). The CDR3 is 18 amino acids. The V end lost 5 bases, the J end lost 1 base, and 23 bases lay between the germline ends. Germline V gives CDR1 KGHSH, CDR2 LQKENI. For the CDR3, the DNA is TGTGCCAGCTCATCCCCGGGGGGCGCACCTATATATAACTATGGCTACACCTTC. Translated, it gives CASSSPGGAPIYNYGYTF.

V gene TRBV6-6 combines with J gene TRBJ1-6; possible D gene TRBD1, 5 bases. This CDR3 has 14 residues. V dropped 7 bases and J dropped 5 bases, with 12 bases sitting between them. Germline V gene lookup returns CDR1 MNHNY and CDR2 SVGAGI (reference sequence). The CDR3 nucleotides are TGTGCCAGCACCTGGGGCCGTGATAATTCACCCCTCCACTTT. Its protein product is CASTWGRDNSPLHF.

V gene TRBV19 combines with J gene TRBJ1-5; D ambiguous. CDR1 and CDR2 from the germline V gene are LNHDA and SQIVND (reference sequence). V lost 3 bases to trimming and J lost 0 bases, with 9 bases between them. The CDR3 is made up of 15 amino acids. The chain's CDR3 is CASSISEYSNQPQHF. CDR3 nucleotide sequence: TGTGCCAGTAGTATTTCTGAGTATAGCAATCAGCCCCAGCATTTT.

This chain connects TRBV5-6 to TRBJ2-7; D is unresolved. Germline-derived CDR1 and CDR2 are SGHDT and YYEEEE. CDR3 length: 13 residues. V lost 4 bases, J lost 4 bases, and 12 bases lay in between. Written as DNA, the CDR3 is TGTGCCAGCAGCCGCGGCACCAGATACGAGCAGTACTTC. Its translation is CASSRGTRYEQYF. Together with reference TRBV5-6 and TRBJ2-7, the CDR3 gives the full variable domain: DAGVTQSPTHLIKTRGQQVTLRCSPKSGHDTVSWYQQALGQGPQFIFQYYEEEERQRGNFPDRFSGHQFPNYSSELNVNALLLGDSALYLCASSRGTRYEQYFGPGTRLTVT.

This chain links TRBV10-1 with TRBJ2-5, with D perhaps matching TRBD1 (5 bases). The V gene lost 4 bases and the J gene lost 2 bases, with 11 bases spanning the gap. The germline V gene encodes CDR1 WNHNN and CDR2 SYGVQD (reference sequence). The CDR3 runs to 14 residues. CDR3 sequence: CASSGFRVQETQYF. CDR3 in DNA: TGCGCCAGCAGTGGCTTCAGGGTTCAAGAGACCCAGTACTTC.

The chain joins TRBV5-4 to TRBJ2-5; 7 bases are shared with TRBD1. Germline V lookup: CDR1 SGHNT, CDR2 YYREEE (reference sequence). V gave up 3 bases and J gave up 5 bases; unmatched junction bases: 7. The CDR3 consists of 14 residues. CDR3 amino acids: CASSSRDSVETQYF. The CDR3 bases are TGTGCCAGCAGCTCCCGGGACAGCGTGGAGACCCAGTACTTC.

The V call is TRBV4-2, the J call TRBJ1-2; D is unresolved. Germline V gene lookup returns CDR1 LGHNA and CDR2 YNFKEQ. The V gene lost 0 bases and the J gene lost 4 bases, with 12 bases spanning the gap. This CDR3 spans 15 amino acids. In DNA, the CDR3 is TGTGCCAGCAGCCAAGACGGGTCCCGGGGCTATGGCTACACCTTC. Its protein product is CASSQDGSRGYGYTF.

This clone was counted once. The genes are TRBV18 and TRBJ1-2, with TRBD1 as a possible D gene (5 bases). The CDR3 runs to 14 residues. Germline CDR1 KGHSH, CDR2 LQKENI. Trimming took 6 bases from V and 3 from J, leaving 14 bases between them. DNA for the CDR3: TGTGCCAGCTCCCGGACAAGGAGGGACTATGGCTACACCTTC. It is translated as CASSRTRRDYGYTF.